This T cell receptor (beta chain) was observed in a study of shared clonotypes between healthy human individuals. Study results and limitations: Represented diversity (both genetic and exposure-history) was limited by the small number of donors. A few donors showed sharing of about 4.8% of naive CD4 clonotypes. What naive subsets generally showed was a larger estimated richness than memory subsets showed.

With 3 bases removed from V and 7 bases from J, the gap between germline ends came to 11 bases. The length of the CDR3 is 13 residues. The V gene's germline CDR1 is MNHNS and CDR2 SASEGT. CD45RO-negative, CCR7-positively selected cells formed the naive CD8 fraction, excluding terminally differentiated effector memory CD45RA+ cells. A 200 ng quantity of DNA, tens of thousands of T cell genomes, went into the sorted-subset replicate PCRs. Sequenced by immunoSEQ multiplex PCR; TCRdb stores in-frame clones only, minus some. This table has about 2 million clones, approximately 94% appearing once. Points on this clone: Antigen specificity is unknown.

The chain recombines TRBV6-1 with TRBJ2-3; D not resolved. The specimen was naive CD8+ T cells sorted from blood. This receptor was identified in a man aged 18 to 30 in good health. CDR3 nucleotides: TGTGCCAGCAGTGAGGCCGTTACAAATACGCAGTATTTT. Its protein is CASSEAVTNTQYF.